Here is one TCR beta chain with its context. The antigen is unknown. Healthy bone marrow donors formed the donor group. Nominally healthy donors provided the samples, though records likely missed some immune exposures. The PCR made use of 60 Vbeta and 13 Jbeta primers. Assay: immunoSEQ multiplex PCR; the TCRdb copy retains only in-frame clones and omits some. Of over 70,000 clones listed, about 80% are singletons. The data are from a study of cytomegalovirus exposure and HLA in healthy donors. V was pared by 2 bases and J by 0 bases, with 9 bases of the junction left unmatched. From germline, CDR1 is LGHNA and CDR2 YNFKEQ. This CDR3 has 18 residues. Study observations and caveats: Through in vitro validation, a few CMV-associated chains were shown to be specific for CMV antigens. Later analysis demonstrated an association between a missense DCLRE1C variant and TCR beta V- and J-gene trimming.

Sequencing was done on a sample of PBMCs. The chain employs TRBV4-2 and TRBJ2-1; 8 nucleotides match TRBD2. The sequence derives from a man aged 45-65 years in good health and CMV-seropositive. CDR3 sequence (DNA): TGTGCCAGCAGCCAATCACTAGCGGCCTATATCTCCTACAATGAGCAGTTCTTC. This translates into CASSQSLAAYISYNEQFF.